This TCR beta chain stems from a study of T cells in Graves' hyperthyroidism and ophthalmopathy. The investigators amplified TCR beta CDR3 regions from RNA transcripts. HTBI primers were the set used in a first-round RT-PCR of the TCR CDR3. One entry per CDR3 protein, called by TCRdb with MiXCR from the multiplex PCR reads. In the table there are around 350,000 distinct CDR3 sequences, over 15% of which are singletons. The sample holds many counts of this clonotype. Looked up from germline, CDR1 is DFQATT and CDR2 is SNEGSKA (reference sequence). The CDR3 is made up of 14 amino acids. The ends lost 3 bases at V and 2 bases at J; junction bases unmatched: 6.

The sequenced material came from blood. V gene TRBV20-1 combines with J gene TRBJ2-7, with TRBD1 matching over 8 bases. This receptor was identified in a woman between 18 and 29 years old with Graves' hyperthyroidism. CDR3 in DNA: TGCAGTGCTAGTTTCGGGACAGGTGCCTACGAGCAGTACTTC. Translating gives CSASFGTGAYEQYF.